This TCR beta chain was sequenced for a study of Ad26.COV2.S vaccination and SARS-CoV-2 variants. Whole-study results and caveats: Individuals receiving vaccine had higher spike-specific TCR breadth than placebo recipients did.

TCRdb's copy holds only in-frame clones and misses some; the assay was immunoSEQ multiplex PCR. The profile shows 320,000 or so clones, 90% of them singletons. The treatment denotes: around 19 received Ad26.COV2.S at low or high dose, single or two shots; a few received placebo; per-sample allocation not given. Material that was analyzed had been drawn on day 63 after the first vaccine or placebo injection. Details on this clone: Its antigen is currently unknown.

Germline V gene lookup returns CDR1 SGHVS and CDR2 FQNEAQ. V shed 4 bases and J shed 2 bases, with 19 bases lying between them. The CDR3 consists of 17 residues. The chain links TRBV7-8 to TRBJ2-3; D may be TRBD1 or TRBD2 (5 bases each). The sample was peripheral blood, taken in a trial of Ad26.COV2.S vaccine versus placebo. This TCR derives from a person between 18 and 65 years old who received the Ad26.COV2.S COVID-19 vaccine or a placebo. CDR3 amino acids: CASSSGLGLLTTDTQYF. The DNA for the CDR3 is TGTGCCAGCAGCTCGGGGCTAGGGCTTCTTACCACAGATACGCAGTATTTT.